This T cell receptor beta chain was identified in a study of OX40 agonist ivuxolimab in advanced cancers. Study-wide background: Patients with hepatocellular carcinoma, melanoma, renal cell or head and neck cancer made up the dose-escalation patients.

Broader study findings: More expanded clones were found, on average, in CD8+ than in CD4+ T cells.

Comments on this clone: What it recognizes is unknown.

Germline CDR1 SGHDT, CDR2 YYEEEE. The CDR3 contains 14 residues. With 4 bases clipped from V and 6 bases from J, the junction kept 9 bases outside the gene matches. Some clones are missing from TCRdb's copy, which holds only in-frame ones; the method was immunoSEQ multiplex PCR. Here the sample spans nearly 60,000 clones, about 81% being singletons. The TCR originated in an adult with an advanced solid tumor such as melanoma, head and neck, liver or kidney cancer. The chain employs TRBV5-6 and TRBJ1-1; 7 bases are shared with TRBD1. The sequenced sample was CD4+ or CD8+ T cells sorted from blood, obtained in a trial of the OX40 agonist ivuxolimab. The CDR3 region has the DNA TGTGCCAGCAGCCCACAGGGGCGTTGGGCTGAAGCTTTCTTT. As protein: CASSPQGRWAEAFF. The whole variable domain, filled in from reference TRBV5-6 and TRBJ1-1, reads DAGVTQSPTHLIKTRGQQVTLRCSPKSGHDTVSWYQQALGQGPQFIFQYYEEEERQRGNFPDRFSGHQFPNYSSELNVNALLLGDSALYLCASSPQGRWAEAFFGQGTRLTVV.